Detailed here is one TCR beta chain. Source study methods: Nucleated cell number was recorded as an estimate derived from reference gene primer amplification. Measured with immunoSEQ multiplex PCR; TCRdb has only the in-frame clones, and not every one. V, J and clone size reflect that table, while D and trimming were determined from the DNA. Of roughly 24,000 clones detected, 65% to 90% appear once; the ten largest clones hold roughly 18%. The sample comes from a study of blood T cell repertoires in COVID-19. On the study more broadly: The origin of the acute and convalescent COVID-19 samples was the United States, Italy and Spain.

The V gene end was trimmed by 5 bases and the J gene end by 6 bases; junction bases not matched to a gene: 4. This CDR3 contains 13 residues. Germline CDR1 is LNHNV and CDR2 is YYDKDF (reference sequence). The chain has TRBV15 and TRBJ1-1; TRBD1 matches 9 bases. The sequence was collected from a woman of 80 years or more with acute or convalescent COVID-19. Sequences were obtained from peripheral blood. The CDR3 is CATSGTGLPEAFF. The DNA of the CDR3 is TGTGCCACCAGCGGGACAGGGCTGCCTGAAGCTTTCTTT.